Here is one TCR beta chain with its context. The data stem from a study of cytomegalovirus exposure and HLA in healthy donors. Study overall: From HLA-typed donors, an early data release held around 85 million unique TCRs.

V lost 10 bases and J lost 6, with 16 bases in between. Germline V gives CDR1 MNHEY, CDR2 SVGAGI. The CDR3 length is 13 residues. In the PCR, 60 Vbeta and 13 Jbeta primers were used. The method was immunoSEQ multiplex PCR; TCRdb's version includes in-frame clones alone and lacks a portion of them. The table lists around 110,000 clones, 81% of them singletons, with 3% to 5% in the top ten. The V gene is TRBV6-5, the J gene TRBJ2-1; D remains ambiguous. Sequenced sample: PBMCs. The sequence came from a woman younger than 45 in good health and CMV-seronegative. CDR3 DNA: TGTGCCACTACGGGTCCGAACTTCAATGAGCAGTTCTTC. Protein product: CATTGPNFNEQFF.